This T cell receptor (beta chain) was captured in a study of cytomegalovirus exposure and HLA in healthy donors. Primers included in the PCR were 60 Vbeta and 13 Jbeta primers. Here immunoSEQ multiplex PCR was the method, and the copy in TCRdb shows in-frame clones only, minus some. The sample has around 110,000 clones, about 70% seen once. A word on this clone: Its target is not known.

Study conclusions and caveats: Earlier analysis found most TCR beta V segments productive about 87% or about 30% of the time. Both high specificity and high sensitivity reportedly marked the classifier's diagnosis of cytomegalovirus status.

The CDR3 has 15 amino acids. The receptor was derived from a woman between 45 and 60 years old in good health and CMV-seropositive. Sequences were obtained from PBMCs. The genes are TRBV21-1 and TRBJ2-7; the table calls TRBD1, which could not be checked here. TRBV21-1 is a pseudogene segment. The CDR3, as DNA: TGTGCCAGCAGCAAAGAGAGACAGGGGGCGGGGGAGCAGTACTTC. Translated: CASSKERQGAGEQYF.